This T cell receptor (beta chain) was retrieved from a study of Graves' ophthalmopathy and Graves' hyperthyroidism. Ophthalmopathy in the donors was of moderate-to-severe activity, with CAS ≥3, NOSPECS ≥4 and duration under 3 months. Excluded were patients with other autoimmune diseases, uncontrolled infections, pregnancy or lactation. The sequenced template was RNA, covering the TCR beta CDR3 region. A first-round RT-PCR used HTBI primers, followed by a second-round multiplex PCR. TCRdb fed the multiplex PCR reads into MiXCR, producing one record per CDR3 protein. Of under 350,000 distinct CDR3 sequences in the sample, 17% were seen once. Trimming stripped 4 bases from V and 1 base from J, with 11 bases between. The CDR3 runs 15 residues. From germline, CDR1 is KGHSH and CDR2 LQKENI.

The receptor comes from an adult man with Graves' ophthalmopathy. V gene TRBV18 combines with J gene TRBJ1-5, with TRBD1 as a possible D gene (6 bases). Sequenced sample: peripheral blood. Here the CDR3 reads CASSLTQGSNQPQHF. The CDR3 DNA sequence: TGTGCCAGCTCACTGACACAGGGAAGCAATCAGCCCCAGCATTTT.